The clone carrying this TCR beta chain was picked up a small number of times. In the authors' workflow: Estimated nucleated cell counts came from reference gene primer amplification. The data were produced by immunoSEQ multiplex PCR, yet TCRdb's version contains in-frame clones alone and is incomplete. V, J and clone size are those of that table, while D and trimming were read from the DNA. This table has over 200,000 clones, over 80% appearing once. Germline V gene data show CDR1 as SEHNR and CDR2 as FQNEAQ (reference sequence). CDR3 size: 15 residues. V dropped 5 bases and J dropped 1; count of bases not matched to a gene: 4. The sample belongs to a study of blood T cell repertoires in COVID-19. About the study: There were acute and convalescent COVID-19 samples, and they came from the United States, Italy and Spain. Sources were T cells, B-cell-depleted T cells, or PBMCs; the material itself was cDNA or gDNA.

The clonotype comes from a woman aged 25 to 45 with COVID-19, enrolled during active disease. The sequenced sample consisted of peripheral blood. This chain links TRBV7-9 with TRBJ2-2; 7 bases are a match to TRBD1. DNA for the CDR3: TGTGCCAGCAGCCTATCAGGGGGGAACACCGGGGAGCTGTTTTTT. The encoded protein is CASSLSGGNTGELFF. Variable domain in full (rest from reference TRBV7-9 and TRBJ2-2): DTGVSQNPRHKITKRGQNVTFRCDPISEHNRLYWYRQTLGQGPEFLTYFQNEAQLEKSRLLSDRFSAERPKGSFSTLEIQRTEQGDSAMYLCASSLSGGNTGELFFGEGSRLTVL.